This T cell receptor beta chain stems from a study of cytotoxic CD8 clonotypes in ibrutinib-treated CLL. Turning to the study itself: Enrolment comprised roughly 11 relapsed/refractory and about 16 treatment-naive patients; approximately 18 were IGHV unmutated.

Study-level points and caveats: Public clonotypes (which were uncommon) either contracted or remained stable on treatment. Clonality went up at the time of ibrutinib response, stayed stable in sustained remission, and later dropped back toward its baseline level at progression.

V was trimmed by 4 bases and J by 3 bases, leaving 28 bases between them. Germline V lookup: CDR1 SGHAT, CDR2 FQNNGV. This CDR3 has 19 residues. Deep sequencing aimed at 1 in 200,000 to 1 in 1 million T cells' resolution. Using immunoSEQ multiplex PCR, the repertoire was profiled, and TCRdb retains in-frame clones only, with some absent. In the table there are roughly 40,000 clones, 65% to 70% of which are singletons. As regards this clone: No antigen is known for it.

Sequences were derived from PBMCs, sampled at disease progression, from a patient treated with ibrutinib. V usage is TRBV11-2 and J usage is TRBJ2-7; the D gene could be TRBD1 or TRBD2 (5 bases each). The sequence came from a human donor with chronic lymphocytic leukemia. The CDR3 nucleotides read TGTGCCAGCAGCTCAACCGGGACCCCGACAGTATTACAACGCTACGAGCAGTACTTC. Its translation is CASSSTGTPTVLQRYEQYF.